This entry is about one TCR beta chain. No antigen is known for it. No base-level quality is on record; no much larger clone is a single base apart. Using the deep immunoSEQ assay, TCR CDR3 regions were amplified from genomic DNA by multiplex PCR. For each cell subset, the extracted genomic DNA was distributed evenly across all wells of several immunoSEQ 96-well plates, and each plate served as one replicate. Each replicate PCR for sorted subsets received roughly 0.2 ug genomic DNA, equal to some 32,000 T cell genomes. Purified libraries were quantified with a Qubit 3.0 fluorometer, sized on a Bioanalyzer 2100, and re-quantified with the KAPA Library Quantification kit. Each immunoSEQ 96-well plate was sequenced on its own single-read 150-cycle Illumina NextSeq 550 flow cell. The authors' pipeline ran thus. Because only junctional sequences without quality scores were contained in the immunoSEQ output, filtering matching that applied to full-length reads could not be performed. Sequences were annotated with PyIR, a Python wrapper for IgBLAST v1.9, and V/J genes and CDR3 were assigned using IMGT germline references. Reads were filtered out if the reads had weak V/J assignments (E-value above 1e-6), no CDR3, stop codons, out-of-frame junctions, or ambiguous translated residues. V3J clonotypes were defined by identical inferred V gene, J gene, and CDR3 amino acid sequence. Percentage overlap between repertoires was computed as shared unique clonotypes divided by the size of the smaller repertoire. Repertoire richness was assessed with RTK rarefaction, the Chao1 estimator, and Recon v2.1 estimates of unobserved clonotypes. OLGA was used to compute generation probabilities for all TCRbeta clonotypes that the gDNA method yielded from a handful of donors. TCRdb obtained this table from immuneACCESS and retained in-frame rearrangements with V and J assigned. These tables miss some clones; where compared with another copy, unresolved V genes account for less than half of the shortfall, and the remainder is unexplained. The V and J calls and the clone size are those of that table, but D and trimming were determined from the DNA. The sample table holds about 690,000 clones, of which around 91% were seen once. The ten top clones hold 34% of the sample.

The donors were healthy, HIV-negative adults with no recently reported acute infections or vaccinations. All donors were Caucasian adults living in Nashville, Tennessee, USA. CD8 memory samples were composed of magnetically selected CD45RO+ cells combined with CCR7-negative CD45RA+ effector memory (TemRA) cells. Blood was obtained by leukapheresis, after which PBMCs were separated by Ficoll-Histopaque density gradient centrifugation and cryopreserved in liquid nitrogen vapor phase. Purity and quantity of every magnetically sorted T cell population were checked by analytical flow cytometry. Genomic DNA was isolated from each sorted fraction and quantified by UV absorbance on a Nanodrop 2000c. The CDR3 covers 15 residues, taking in both the cysteine and the phenylalanine. The DNA shown is the 45-base CDR3, in frame from base 1. CDR1 and CDR2 (SGHDT, YYEEEE) derive from the germline V gene. After removal of 2 bases from V and 8 bases from J, the junction retains 7 bases not matched to a gene.

This sample is drawn from a study of shared clonotypes between healthy human individuals (TCRdb year 2020). For the study in its entirety: A couple of women and a few men aged 18 to 49 years were included in the cohort. Per donor, leukapheresis produced somewhere between about 0.85 and 8.9 billion PBMCs. Different laboratories and diverse techniques were used to prepare libraries and sequence TCR repertoires, to increase sequencing depth and limit assay-specific biases. To estimate repertoire size and how much clonotype sharing occurs between individuals, the study deeply sequenced the blood TCR repertoires of roughly 5 healthy adults. For each donor, CD4 naive and CD4 memory were each given three plates, CD8 naive was given two plates, and CD8 memory was given one plate.

Summary of the overall study and its limitations: Only blood was sampled, and tissue TCR repertoires likely differ from those in blood. Even with the large sequencing depth, rarefaction of the sorted-subset datasets indicated that sequencing was incomplete. Larger estimated clonotype richness was generally found for naive subsets than for memory subsets. Pairwise subsampling indicated that sequencing depth was expected to affect the degree of clonotype sharing among donors. Higher generation probabilities were observed for clonotypes shared by all four sorted-subset donors than for non-shared clonotypes. The small number of donors limited the genetic and exposure-history diversity represented. Across a few donors, around 5.4% of naive CD4, 3% to 3.5% of naive CD8, under 2.5% of memory CD4, and 0.4% of memory CD8 clonotypes were shared.

The chain is made from TRBV5-6 and TRBJ2-1; TRBD2 matches 10 bases in the middle. The sequencing sample was made of memory CD8+ T cells from PBMCs. The meaning of the sample's cell subset or site label: CD45RO+ cells pooled with CCR7-negative TemRA cells. This receptor was identified in a man in his late teens or twenties in good health. Some clones in this sample may be carry-over from other donors' samples. The CDR3 reads as follows: CASSFPSGSIHEQFF. In nucleotide form, the sequence is TGTGCCAGCAGCTTCCCTAGCGGGAGTATCCATGAGCAGTTCTTC.